What follows is one T cell receptor beta chain and its context. Its specificity is unknown. This specimen belongs to a study of OX40 agonist ivuxolimab in advanced cancers. The overall study: Ivuxolimab, which patients received intravenously every 2 weeks, was dosed at 0.01 to 10 mg/kg. Study-wide results and limits: More expanded clones were found, on average, in CD8+ than in CD4+ T cells. Some nonresponders additionally presented with little normalized T-cell clonal expansion. The CD4+ and CD8+ T cells in the blood had expanded clonally by week 6 at 0.1 to 3.0 mg/kg.

Measured with immunoSEQ multiplex PCR; TCRdb has only the in-frame clones, and not every one. The sample lists tens of thousands of clones; 88% were seen once. V lost 7 bases to trimming and J lost 5 bases; unmatched junction nucleotides: 13. The CDR3 is made up of 15 amino acids. Germline V gene sequence: CDR1 MNHNS, CDR2 SASEGT. The rearrangement links TRBV6-1 to TRBJ1-2; the match to TRBD1 covers 7 bases. This specimen consisted of CD4+ or CD8+ T cells sorted from blood, obtained in a trial of the OX40 agonist ivuxolimab. The TCR comes from an adult with an advanced solid tumor such as melanoma, head and neck, liver or kidney cancer. CDR3 region: CASNPSPGQTYGYTF. CDR3 sequence (DNA): TGTGCCAGCAACCCCAGCCCGGGACAGACTTATGGCTACACCTTC.